A selection of T cell receptor beta chains follows, all from one sample in a study of blood T cell repertoires in COVID-19. Only in-frame clones appear in the TCRdb table, and some are missing; sequencing was by immunoSEQ multiplex PCR. The table includes 95,000 to 150,000 clones, roughly 90% detected once. The sample was peripheral blood. Receptors were obtained from a man aged 50-59 years with acute or convalescent COVID-19. CDR3s leave out the opening cysteine and the closing phenylalanine or tryptophan.

v_call	j_call	cdr3_aa
TRBV5-6	TRBJ1-2	ASKTGAGYGYT
TRBV19	TRBJ1-3	ASSPWGKGTGNTIY
TRBV10-3	TRBJ2-1	AISDPGTSGWGNEQF
TRBV7-2	TRBJ2-1	ASSSFNEQF
TRBV10-3	TRBJ2-7	AISESPGISYEQY
TRBV5-4	TRBJ1-6	ASSYDRVPPLH
TRBV11-3	TRBJ2-3	ASSPPRVQGKTDTQY
TRBV6-5	TRBJ2-2	ASRGLAGVAGELF
TRBV5-1	TRBJ2-2	ASSSSAGELF
TRBV15	TRBJ2-7	ATSRDLRLAGYEQY
TRBV21-1	TRBJ2-6	ASSPRNWTATDSGANVLT
TRBV19	TRBJ2-7	ASSISSATYEQY
TRBV19	TRBJ2-7	ASTAGTGAYEQY
TRBV7-8	TRBJ1-1	ASSLEGRATEAF
TRBV6-5	TRBJ2-5	ASSYGRGLETQY
TRBV27	TRBJ1-5	ASRAAYSNQPQH
TRBV6-5	TRBJ1-2	ASLRAGQGTYGYT
TRBV5-4	TRBJ2-1	ASSLGDSNEQF
TRBV6-5	TRBJ2-7	ASSPAASGKYEQY
TRBV2	TRBJ1-6	ASSPRGLGSPLH
TRBV6-1	TRBJ1-5	ASSRQWGNQPQH
TRBV5-4	TRBJ1-3	ASSSGQGQGNTIY
TRBV2	TRBJ1-2	ASSGWDSIYGYT
TRBV18	TRBJ1-1	ASSRGSMNTEAF
TRBV4-3	TRBJ1-1	ASSQGVATNTEAF
TRBV28	TRBJ1-2	ASSIPGTPYGYT
TRBV28	TRBJ1-4	ASSYAGGNEKLF
TRBV7-8	TRBJ1-1	ASSPRLDRVYTEAF
TRBV11-3	TRBJ2-1	ASSPTSGRAYNEQF
TRBV19	TRBJ1-1	ASSTPGERNTEAF
TRBV5-1	TRBJ2-3	ASSPWDREIDTQY
TRBV10-1	TRBJ1-2	ASSEAEGQYGYT
TRBV5-1	TRBJ1-2	ASSLAGQMSGGYT
TRBV27	TRBJ1-1	ASSFGQGKYKNTEAF
TRBV24-1	TRBJ2-7	ATSDLSIAVAYEQY
TRBV6-5	TRBJ2-7	ASSYKGGVEQY
TRBV7-8	TRBJ1-2	ASSLISGTGIGYGYT
TRBV6-2/TRBV6-3	TRBJ2-2	ASSSNLLQGSNTGELF
TRBV11-3	TRBJ2-2	ASSPGTSSNTGELF
TRBV11-2	TRBJ1-1	ASSLVRGGTEAF
TRBV19	TRBJ1-2	ASSTEGDGYT
TRBV6-5	TRBJ2-5	ASSSVQGSETQY
TRBV5-1	TRBJ2-2	ASSQRNREYGNTGELF
TRBV27	TRBJ2-7	ASRRGRAEQY